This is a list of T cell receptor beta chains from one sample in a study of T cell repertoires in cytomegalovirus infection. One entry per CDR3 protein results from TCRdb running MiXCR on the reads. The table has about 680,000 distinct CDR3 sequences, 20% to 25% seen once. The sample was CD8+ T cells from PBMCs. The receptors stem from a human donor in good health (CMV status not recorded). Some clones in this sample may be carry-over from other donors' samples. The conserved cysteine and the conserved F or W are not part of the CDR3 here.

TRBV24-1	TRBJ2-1	ATRTSGGGALNEQF
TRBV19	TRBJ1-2	ASSMAAWDGYT
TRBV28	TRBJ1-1	ATVQGRGMNTEAF
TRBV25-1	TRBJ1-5	ASSTGEGGHQPQH
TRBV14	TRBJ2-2	ASSQAGANTGELF
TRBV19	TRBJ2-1	ASSIPGLEQF
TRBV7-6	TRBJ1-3	ASSLVTGQGGSGNTIY
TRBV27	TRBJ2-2	ASSFGGRTGELF
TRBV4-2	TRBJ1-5	ASSQGAGDYQPQH
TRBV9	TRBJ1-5	ASGRTGNQPQH
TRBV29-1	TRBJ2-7	SVGLGTGSYEQY
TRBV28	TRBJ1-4	ASSFWGQTNEKLF
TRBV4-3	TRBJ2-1	ASSQVFNRGPYNEQF
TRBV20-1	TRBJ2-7	SASSARRGYEQY
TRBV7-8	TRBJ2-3	ASSLESGLSTDTQY
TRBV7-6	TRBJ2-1	ASSLRWGNEQF
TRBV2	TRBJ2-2	ASSYRDLNTGELF
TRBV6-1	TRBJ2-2	ASREENTGELF
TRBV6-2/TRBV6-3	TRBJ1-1	ASSYGTLAF
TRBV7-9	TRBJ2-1	ASSLLWEGLQF
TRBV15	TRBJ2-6	ATSPPPGRVTGANVLT
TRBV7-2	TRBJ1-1	ASSLGRVGSTEAF
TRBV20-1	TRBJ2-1	SARGVPTAPGNEQF
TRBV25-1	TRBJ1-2	ASSTDEGTYISNYGYT